The present T cell receptor (beta chain) was sequenced within a study of T cell responses to AZD1222 COVID-19 vaccine. The study, taken as a whole, reports: Just 6 or 7 AZD1222 recipients were seropositive at baseline. Among spike-specific TCRs, nearly half reportedly target unmutated variant regions. The donor cohort was predominantly white British with a female majority, and clonal diversity may have been underestimated. Sampling that yielded the repertoires occurred only after the peak T cell response.

As regards this clone: Its antigen is not known.

V was cut by 8 bases and J by 1 base, with 12 bases left in between. The CDR3 runs to 14 residues. Per germline, CDR1 MDHEN and CDR2 SYDVKM. Clones were read by immunoSEQ multiplex PCR, and TCRdb kept only the in-frame ones, dropping some. The table has approximately 150,000 clones, under 95% seen once. The chain employs TRBV28 and TRBJ2-1, with D perhaps TRBD2 (5 bases). This clonotype was obtained from an adult in good health. Material: peripheral blood, obtained on day 0 of AZD1222 vaccination. Here the CDR3 reads CASRTSPSYNEQFF. CDR3 DNA sequence: TGTGCCAGCCGAACTAGTCCATCCTACAATGAGCAGTTCTTC. The variable domain in full, completed from reference TRBV28 and TRBJ2-1, reads DVKVTQSSRYLVKRTGEKVFLECVQDMDHENMFWYRQDPGLGLRLIYFSYDVKMKEKGDIPEGYSVSREKKERFSLILESASTNQTSMYLCASRTSPSYNEQFFGPGTRLTVL.